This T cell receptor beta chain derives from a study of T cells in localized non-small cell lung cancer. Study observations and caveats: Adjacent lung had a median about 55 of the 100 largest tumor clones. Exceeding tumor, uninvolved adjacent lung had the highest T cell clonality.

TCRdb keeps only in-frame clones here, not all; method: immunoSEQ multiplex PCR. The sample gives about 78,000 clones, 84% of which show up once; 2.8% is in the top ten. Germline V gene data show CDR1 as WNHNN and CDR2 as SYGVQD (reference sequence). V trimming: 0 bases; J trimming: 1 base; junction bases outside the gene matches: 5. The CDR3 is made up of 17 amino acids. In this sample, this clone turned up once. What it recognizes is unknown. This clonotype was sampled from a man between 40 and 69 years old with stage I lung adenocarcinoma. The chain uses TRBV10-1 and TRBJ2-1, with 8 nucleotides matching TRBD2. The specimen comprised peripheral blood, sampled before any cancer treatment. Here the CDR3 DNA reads TGCGCCAGCAGTGAGTCGCGGATAGCGGGGTCCTACAATGAGCAGTTCTTC. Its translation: CASSESRIAGSYNEQFF.